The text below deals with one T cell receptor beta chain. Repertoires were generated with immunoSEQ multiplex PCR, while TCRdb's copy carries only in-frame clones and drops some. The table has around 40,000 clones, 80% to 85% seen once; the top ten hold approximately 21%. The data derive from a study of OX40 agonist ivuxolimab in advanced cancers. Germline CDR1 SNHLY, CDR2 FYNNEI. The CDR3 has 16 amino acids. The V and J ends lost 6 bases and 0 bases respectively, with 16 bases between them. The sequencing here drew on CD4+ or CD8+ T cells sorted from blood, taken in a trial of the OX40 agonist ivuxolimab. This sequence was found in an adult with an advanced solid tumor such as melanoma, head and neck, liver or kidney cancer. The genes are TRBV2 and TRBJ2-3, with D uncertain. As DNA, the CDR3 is TGTGCCAGCAGGGGATCAAGGTCCCCAAGCACAGATACGCAGTATTTT. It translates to CASRGSRSPSTDTQYF.